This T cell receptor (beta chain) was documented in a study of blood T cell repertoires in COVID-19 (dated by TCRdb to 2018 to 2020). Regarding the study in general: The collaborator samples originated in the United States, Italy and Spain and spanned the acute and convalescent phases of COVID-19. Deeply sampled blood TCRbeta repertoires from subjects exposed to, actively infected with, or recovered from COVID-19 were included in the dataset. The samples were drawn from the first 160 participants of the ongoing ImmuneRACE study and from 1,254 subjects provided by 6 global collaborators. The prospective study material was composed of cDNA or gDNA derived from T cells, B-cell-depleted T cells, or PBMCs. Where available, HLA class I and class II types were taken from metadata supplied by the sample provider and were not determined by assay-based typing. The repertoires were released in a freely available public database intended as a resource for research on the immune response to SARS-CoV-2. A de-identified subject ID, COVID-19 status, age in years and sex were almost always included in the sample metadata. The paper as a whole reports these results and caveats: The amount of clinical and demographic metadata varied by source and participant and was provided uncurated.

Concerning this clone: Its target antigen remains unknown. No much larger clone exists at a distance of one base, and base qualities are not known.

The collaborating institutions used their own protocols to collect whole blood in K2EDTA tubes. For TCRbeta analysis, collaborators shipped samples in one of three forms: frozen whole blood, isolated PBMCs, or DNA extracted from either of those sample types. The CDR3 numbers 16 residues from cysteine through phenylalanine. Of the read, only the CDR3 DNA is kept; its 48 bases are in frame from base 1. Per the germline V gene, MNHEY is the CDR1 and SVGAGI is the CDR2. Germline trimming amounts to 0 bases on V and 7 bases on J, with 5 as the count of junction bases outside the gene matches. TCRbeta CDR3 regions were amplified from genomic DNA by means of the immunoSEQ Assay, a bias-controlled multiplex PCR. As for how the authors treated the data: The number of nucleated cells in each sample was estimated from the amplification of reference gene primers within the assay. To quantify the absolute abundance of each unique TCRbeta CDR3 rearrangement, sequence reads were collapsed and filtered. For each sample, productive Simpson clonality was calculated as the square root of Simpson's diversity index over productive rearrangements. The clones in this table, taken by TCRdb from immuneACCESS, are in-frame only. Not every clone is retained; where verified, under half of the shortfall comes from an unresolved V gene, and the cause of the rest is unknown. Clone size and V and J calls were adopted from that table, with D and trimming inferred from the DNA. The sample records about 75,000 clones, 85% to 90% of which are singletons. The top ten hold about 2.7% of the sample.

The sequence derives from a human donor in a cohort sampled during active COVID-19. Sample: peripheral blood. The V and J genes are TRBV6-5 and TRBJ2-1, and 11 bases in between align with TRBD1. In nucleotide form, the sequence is TGTGCCAGCAGTTACTCGGGGACAGGGGGTGTGAATGAGCAGTTCTTC. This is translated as CASSYSGTGGVNEQFF.